This T cell receptor beta chain was captured by sequencing in a study of shared clonotypes between healthy human individuals. General study results and limits: Non-shared clonotypes had lower generation probabilities than those shared by all four donors. In general, naive subsets displayed greater estimated richness than memory subsets did.

The V and J ends lost 4 bases and 2 bases, in that order; junction bases with no gene match: 2. Germline assignment: CDR1 WSHSY and CDR2 SAAADI. The CDR3 runs to 14 residues. Comments on this clone: Its antigen is unknown. Other DNA variants within this sample encode the same CDR3.

Each sorted subset replicate got 200 ng genomic DNA, roughly 33,000 genomes. Original processing notes: Sequence data from immunoSEQ were junction-only and lacked quality scores; consequently, filtering differed. This table comes from immunoSEQ multiplex PCR, and its TCRdb copy is limited to in-frame clones, with some not included. V and J calls plus clone size are reproduced from that table; the DNA served to infer D and trimming. The repertoire has under 2,500,000 clones, approximately 96% of them found once; the top ten carry about 0.13%. The specimen sequenced was naive CD4+ T cells sorted from blood. Documented subset: CD45RA+ positively selected. The rearrangement uses TRBV10-2 and TRBJ1-5; TRBD1 agrees at 7 bases. The source is a man younger than 35 in good health. CDR3 amino acids: CASSGTGGNQPQHF. The CDR3 bases are TGCGCCAGCAGTGGAACAGGGGGCAATCAGCCCCAGCATTTT.